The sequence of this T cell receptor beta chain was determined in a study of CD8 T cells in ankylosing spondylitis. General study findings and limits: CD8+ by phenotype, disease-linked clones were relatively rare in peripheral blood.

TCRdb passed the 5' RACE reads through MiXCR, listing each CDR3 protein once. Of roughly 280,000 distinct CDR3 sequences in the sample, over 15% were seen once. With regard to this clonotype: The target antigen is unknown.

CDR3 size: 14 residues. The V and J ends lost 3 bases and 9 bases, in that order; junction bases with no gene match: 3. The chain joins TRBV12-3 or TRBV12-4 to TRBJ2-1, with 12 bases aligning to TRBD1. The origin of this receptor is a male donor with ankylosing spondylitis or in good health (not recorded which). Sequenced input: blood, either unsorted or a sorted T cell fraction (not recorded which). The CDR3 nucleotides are TGTGCCAGCAGTTTTGGGACAGGGGGCGGTGAGCAGTTCTTC. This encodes CASSFGTGGGEQFF.